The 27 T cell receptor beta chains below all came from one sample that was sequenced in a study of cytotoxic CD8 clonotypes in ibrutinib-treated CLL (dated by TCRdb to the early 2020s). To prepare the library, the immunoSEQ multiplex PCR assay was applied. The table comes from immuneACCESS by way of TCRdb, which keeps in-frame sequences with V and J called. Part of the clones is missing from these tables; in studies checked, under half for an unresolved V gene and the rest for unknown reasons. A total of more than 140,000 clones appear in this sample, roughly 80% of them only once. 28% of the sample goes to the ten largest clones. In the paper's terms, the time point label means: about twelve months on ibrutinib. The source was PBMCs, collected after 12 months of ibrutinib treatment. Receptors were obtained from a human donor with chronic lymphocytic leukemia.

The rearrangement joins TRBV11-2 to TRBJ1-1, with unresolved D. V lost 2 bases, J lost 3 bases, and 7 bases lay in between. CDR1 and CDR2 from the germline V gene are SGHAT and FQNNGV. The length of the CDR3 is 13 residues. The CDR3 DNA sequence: TGTGCCAGCAGCTTAATTTTAGACACTGAAGCTTTCTTT. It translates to CASSLILDTEAFF.

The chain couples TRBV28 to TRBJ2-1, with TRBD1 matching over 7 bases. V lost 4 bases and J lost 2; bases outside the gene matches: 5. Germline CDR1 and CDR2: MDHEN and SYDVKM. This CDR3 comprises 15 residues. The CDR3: CASSSPTGPYNEQFF. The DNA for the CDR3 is TGTGCCAGCAGTTCACCGACAGGGCCCTACAATGAGCAGTTCTTC.

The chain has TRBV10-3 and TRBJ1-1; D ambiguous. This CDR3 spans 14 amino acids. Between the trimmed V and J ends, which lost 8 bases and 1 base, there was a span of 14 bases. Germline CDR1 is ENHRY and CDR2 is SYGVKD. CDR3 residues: CAIRSGFSNTEAFF. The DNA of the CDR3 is TGTGCCATCCGATCCGGGTTCTCGAACACTGAAGCTTTCTTT.

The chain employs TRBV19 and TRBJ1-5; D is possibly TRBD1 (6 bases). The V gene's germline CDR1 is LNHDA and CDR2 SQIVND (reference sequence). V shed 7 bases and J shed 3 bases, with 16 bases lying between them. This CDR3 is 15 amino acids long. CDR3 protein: CASNPWTAHNQPQHF. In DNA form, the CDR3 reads TGTGCCAGTAACCCTTGGACAGCGCACAATCAGCCCCAGCATTTT. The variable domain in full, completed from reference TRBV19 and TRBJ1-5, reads DGGITQSPKYLFRKEGQNVTLSCEQNLNHDAMYWYRQDPGQGLRLIYYSQIVNDFQKGDIAEGYSVSREKKESFPLTVTSAQKNPTAFYLCASNPWTAHNQPQHFGDGTRLSIL.

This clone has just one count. The CDR3, as DNA: TGCAGCGTTGAAGGAGGCCCAACTGGAGAGACCCAGTACTTC. Translation: CSVEGGPTGETQYF. The chain carries TRBV29-1 and TRBJ2-5; D is unresolved. The CDR3 runs 14 residues. Germline V gene lookup returns CDR1 SQVTM and CDR2 ANQGSEA. V lost 1 base to trimming and J lost 4 bases, with 13 bases between them.

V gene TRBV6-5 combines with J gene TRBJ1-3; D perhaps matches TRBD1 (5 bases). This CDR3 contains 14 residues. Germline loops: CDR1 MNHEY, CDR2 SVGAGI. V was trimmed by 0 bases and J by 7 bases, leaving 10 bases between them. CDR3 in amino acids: CASSYSGTVNTIYF. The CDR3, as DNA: TGTGCCAGCAGTTACTCAGGGACCGTTAACACCATATATTTT.

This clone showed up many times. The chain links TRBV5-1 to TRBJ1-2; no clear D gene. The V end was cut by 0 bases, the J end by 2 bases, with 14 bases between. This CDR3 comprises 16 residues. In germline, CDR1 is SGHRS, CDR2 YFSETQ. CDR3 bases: TGCGCCAGCAGCTTGGCTGGCTTCCAGACAAACTATGGCTACACCTTC. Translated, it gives CASSLAGFQTNYGYTF. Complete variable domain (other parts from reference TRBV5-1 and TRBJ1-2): KAGVTQTPRYLIKTRGQQVTLSCSPISGHRSVSWYQQTPGQGLQFLFEYFSETQRNKGNFPGRFSGRQFSNSRSEMNVSTLELGDSALYLCASSLAGFQTNYGYTFGSGTRLTVV.

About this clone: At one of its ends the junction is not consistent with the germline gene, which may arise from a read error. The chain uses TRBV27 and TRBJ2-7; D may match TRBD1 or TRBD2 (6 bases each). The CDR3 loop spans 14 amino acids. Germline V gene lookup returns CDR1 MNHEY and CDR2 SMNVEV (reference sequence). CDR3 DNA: TGTGCCAGCAGTTTATTCGGGGGCCCCGGTGTTTTAGAATTC. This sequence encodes CASSLFGGPGVLEF.

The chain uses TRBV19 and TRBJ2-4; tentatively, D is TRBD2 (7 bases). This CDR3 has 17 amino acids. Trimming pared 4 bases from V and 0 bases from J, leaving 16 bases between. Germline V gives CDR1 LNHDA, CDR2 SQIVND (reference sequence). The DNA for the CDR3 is TGTGCCAGTAGTAATCCTGCGGGGGCACTAGCCAAAAACATTCAGTACTTC. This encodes CASSNPAGALAKNIQYF.

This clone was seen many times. The CDR3 DNA sequence: TGTGCCAGCAGTTCGACAGGGTACCACGAGCAGTACTTC. This codes for CASSSTGYHEQYF. The chain joins TRBV6-5 to TRBJ2-7; 7 bases are shared with TRBD1. The CDR3 is 13 residues long. Trimming took 4 bases from V and 5 from J; bases not matched to a gene: 5. Germline V CDR1 and CDR2: MNHEY, SVGAGI.

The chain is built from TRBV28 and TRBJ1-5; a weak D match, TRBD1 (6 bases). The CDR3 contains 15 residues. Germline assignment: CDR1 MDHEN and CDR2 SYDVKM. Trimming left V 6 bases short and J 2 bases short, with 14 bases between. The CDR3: CASRYRVVGNQPQHF. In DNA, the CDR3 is TGTGCCAGCAGATACAGGGTCGTCGGCAATCAGCCCCAGCATTTT.

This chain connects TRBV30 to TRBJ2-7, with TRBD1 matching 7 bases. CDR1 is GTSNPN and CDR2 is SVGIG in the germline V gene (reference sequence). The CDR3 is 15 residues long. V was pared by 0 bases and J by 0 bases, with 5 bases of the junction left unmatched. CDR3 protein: CAWSVGQASSYEQYF. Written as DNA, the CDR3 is TGTGCCTGGAGTGTAGGACAGGCGAGCTCCTACGAGCAGTACTTC. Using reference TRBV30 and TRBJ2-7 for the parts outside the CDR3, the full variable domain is SQTIHQWPATLVQPVGSPLSLECTVEGTSNPNLYWYRQAAGRGLQLLFYSVGIGQISSEVPQNLSASRPQDRQFILSSKKLLLSDSGFYLCAWSVGQASSYEQYFGPGTRLTVT.

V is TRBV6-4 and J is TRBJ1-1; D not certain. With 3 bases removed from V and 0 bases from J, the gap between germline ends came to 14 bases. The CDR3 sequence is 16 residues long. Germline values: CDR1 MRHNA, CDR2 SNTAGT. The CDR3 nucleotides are TGTGCCAGCAGTGAGTCCGCGGGATACATGAACACTGAAGCTTTCTTT. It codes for CASSESAGYMNTEAFF.

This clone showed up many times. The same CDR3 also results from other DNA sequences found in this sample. CDR3 nucleotide sequence: TGTGCCTGGAGTGGAGGGGGTAGCTCCTACGAGCAGTACTTC. It specifies CAWSGGGSSYEQYF. The chain recombines TRBV30 with TRBJ2-7; D may be TRBD1 (6 bases). The CDR3 sequence is 14 residues long. Trimming left V 1 base short and J 0 bases short, with 10 bases between. Per germline, CDR1 GTSNPN and CDR2 SVGIG (reference sequence).

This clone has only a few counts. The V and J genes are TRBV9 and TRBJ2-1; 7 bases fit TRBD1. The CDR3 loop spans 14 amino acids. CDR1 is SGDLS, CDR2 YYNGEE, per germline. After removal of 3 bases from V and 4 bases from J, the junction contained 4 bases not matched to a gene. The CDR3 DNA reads TGTGCCAGCAGCGCCGGGACAGTTTACAATGAGCAGTTCTTC. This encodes CASSAGTVYNEQFF.

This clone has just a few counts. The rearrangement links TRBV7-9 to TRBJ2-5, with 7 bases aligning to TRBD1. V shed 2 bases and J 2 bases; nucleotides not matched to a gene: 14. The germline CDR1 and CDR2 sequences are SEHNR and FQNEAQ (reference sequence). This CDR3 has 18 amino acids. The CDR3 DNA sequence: TGTGCCAGCAGCTTACCCTTTACCCTACAGACAGGGCAAGAGACCCAGTACTTC. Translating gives CASSLPFTLQTGQETQYF.

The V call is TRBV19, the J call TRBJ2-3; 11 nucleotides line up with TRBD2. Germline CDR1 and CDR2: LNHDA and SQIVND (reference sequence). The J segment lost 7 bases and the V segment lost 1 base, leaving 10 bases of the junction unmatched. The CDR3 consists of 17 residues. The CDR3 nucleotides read TGTGCCAGTAGTATAGTTGGGGTAGCGGGAGGGACAAATACGCAGTATTTT. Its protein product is CASSIVGVAGGTNTQYF.

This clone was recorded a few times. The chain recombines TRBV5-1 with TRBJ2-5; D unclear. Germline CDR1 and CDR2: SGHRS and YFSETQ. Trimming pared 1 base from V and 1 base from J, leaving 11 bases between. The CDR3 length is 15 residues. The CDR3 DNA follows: TGCGCCAGCAGCTTGCTACAGACCGTCCAAGAGACCCAGTACTTC. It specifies CASSLLQTVQETQYF.

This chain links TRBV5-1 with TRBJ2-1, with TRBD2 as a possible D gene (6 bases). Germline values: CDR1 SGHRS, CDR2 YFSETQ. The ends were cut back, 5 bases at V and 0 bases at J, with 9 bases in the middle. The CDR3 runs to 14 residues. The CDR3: CASRVGSSYNEQFF. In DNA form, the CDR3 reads TGCGCCAGCAGAGTCGGGAGCTCCTACAATGAGCAGTTCTTC.

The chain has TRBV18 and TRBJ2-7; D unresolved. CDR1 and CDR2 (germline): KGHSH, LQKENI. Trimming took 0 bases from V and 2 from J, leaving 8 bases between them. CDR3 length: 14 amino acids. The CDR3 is CASSPPTQPYEQYF. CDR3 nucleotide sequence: TGTGCCAGCTCACCACCGACCCAGCCCTACGAGCAGTACTTC.

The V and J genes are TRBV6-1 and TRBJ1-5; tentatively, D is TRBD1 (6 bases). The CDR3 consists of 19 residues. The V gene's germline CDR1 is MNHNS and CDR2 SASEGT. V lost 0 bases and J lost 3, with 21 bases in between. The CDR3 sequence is CASSEAVRGQRGTNQPQHF. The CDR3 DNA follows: TGTGCCAGCAGTGAAGCGGTTCGAGGACAGAGGGGAACCAATCAGCCCCAGCATTTT.

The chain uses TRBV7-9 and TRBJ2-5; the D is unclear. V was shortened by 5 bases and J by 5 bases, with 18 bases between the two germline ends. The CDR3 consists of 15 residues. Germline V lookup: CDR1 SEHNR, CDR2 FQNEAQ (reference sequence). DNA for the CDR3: TGTGCCAGCAGCCCCGGGCGGACGAATCTGGAGACCCAGTACTTC. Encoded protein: CASSPGRTNLETQYF.

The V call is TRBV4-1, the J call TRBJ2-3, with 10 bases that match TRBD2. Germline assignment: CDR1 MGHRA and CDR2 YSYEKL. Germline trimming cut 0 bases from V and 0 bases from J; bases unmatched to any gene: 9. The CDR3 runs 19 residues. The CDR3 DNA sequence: TGCGCCAGCAGCCAAGATCCGGCTAGCGGGGGCCGTAGCACAGATACGCAGTATTTT. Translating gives CASSQDPASGGRSTDTQYF.

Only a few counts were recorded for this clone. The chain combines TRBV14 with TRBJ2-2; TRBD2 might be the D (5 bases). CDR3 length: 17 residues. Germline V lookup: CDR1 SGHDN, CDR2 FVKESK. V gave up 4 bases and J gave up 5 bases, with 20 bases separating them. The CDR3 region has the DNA TGTGCCAGCAGCCTAACCCTTACCGGTGAGCGGACCGGGGAGCTGTTTTTT. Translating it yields CASSLTLTGERTGELFF.

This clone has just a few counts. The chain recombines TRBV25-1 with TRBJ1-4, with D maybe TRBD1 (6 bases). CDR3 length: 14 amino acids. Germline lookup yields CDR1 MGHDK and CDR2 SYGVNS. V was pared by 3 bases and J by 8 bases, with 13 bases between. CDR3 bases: TGTGCCAGCAGTGACCAACCAACAGGGGAAAAACTGTTTTTT. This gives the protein CASSDQPTGEKLFF.

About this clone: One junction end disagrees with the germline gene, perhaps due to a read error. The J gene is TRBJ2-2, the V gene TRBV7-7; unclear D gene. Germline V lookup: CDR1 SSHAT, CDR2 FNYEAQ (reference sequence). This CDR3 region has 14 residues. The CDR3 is CASSLSQNTGELFF. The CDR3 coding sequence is TGTGCTAGCAGCTTAAGTCAGAACACCGGGGAGCTGTTTTTT.

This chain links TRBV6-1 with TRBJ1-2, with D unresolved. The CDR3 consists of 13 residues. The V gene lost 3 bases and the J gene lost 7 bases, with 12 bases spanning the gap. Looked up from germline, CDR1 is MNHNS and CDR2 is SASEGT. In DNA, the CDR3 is TGTGCCAGCAGTGAGACACCAGGCTCTGGCTACACCTTC. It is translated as CASSETPGSGYTF.